This T cell receptor beta chain was sequenced during a study of blood T cells in healthy people across ages. Points on this clonotype: Its specificity is not known.

Per germline, CDR1 SGDLS and CDR2 YYNGEE. CDR3 length: 15 amino acids. The V gene end was trimmed by 4 bases and the J gene end by 10 bases; junction bases not matched to a gene: 7. The study, taken as a whole, reports: Strong correlation linked observed beta diversity and percent naive T cells. Roughly linear declines in TCR beta diversity per million T cells occurred with age.

Extraction of total RNA produced a minimum of 5.5 micrograms from each sample. Alongside a J-beta primer mix, a sample-barcoded 5' primer served in a second PCR lasting roughly 6 to 12 cycles. TCRdb re-called the 5' RACE reads through MiXCR, storing one row per CDR3 protein. The sample yields approximately 1.5 million distinct CDR3 sequences, approximately 43% seen once. The sample taken for sequencing was blood. The clonotype comes from a woman between 18 and 29 years old in good health. The J gene is TRBJ1-6, the V gene TRBV9, with 11 nucleotides matching TRBD1. The CDR3 reads CASSPPGTGGSPLHF. The CDR3 region has the DNA TGTGCCAGCAGCCCTCCCGGGACAGGGGGATCACCCCTCCACTTT.